This is a list of T cell receptor beta chains from one sample in a study of OX40 agonist ivuxolimab in advanced cancers. Assay used: immunoSEQ multiplex PCR; TCRdb lists only in-frame clones, some missing. The data show 45,000 to 70,000 clones, with around nine tenths seen just once and approximately 7.2% held by the top ten. This specimen was CD4+ or CD8+ T cells sorted from blood, taken in a trial of the OX40 agonist ivuxolimab. The receptor source for this set is an adult with an advanced solid tumor such as melanoma, head and neck, liver or kidney cancer. Each CDR3 is given with its conserved first and last residue. A D gene is named only where the DNA matches it firmly. Only some rows state a clone size, as once, few, many or a class for expanded clones.

D	V	J	size	CDR3	DNA
.	TRBV2	TRBJ2-4	.	CASSGRTGANIQYF	TGTGCCAGCTCCGGCCGGACGGGGGCAAACATTCAGTACTTC
.	TRBV19	TRBJ1-5	.	CASRSGSQPQHF	TGTGCCAGTCGGTCCGGGAGTCAGCCCCAGCATTTT
.	TRBV6-6	TRBJ2-1	.	CASSYSEINNEQFF	TGTGCCAGCAGTTACTCGGAAATCAACAATGAGCAGTTCTTC
TRBD2	TRBV2	TRBJ2-3	once	CASRRLAGFWDTQYF	TGTGCCAGCAGAAGACTAGCGGGATTCTGGGATACGCAGTATTTT
.	TRBV11-1	TRBJ1-4	once	CASSLGGVVEKLFF	TGTGCCAGCAGCTTAGGAGGGGTCGTGGAAAAACTGTTTTTT
.	TRBV7-9	TRBJ1-1	.	CASSLVEGTEAFF	TGTGCCAGCAGCTTAGTGGAGGGAACCGAAGCTTTCTTT
TRBD2	TRBV28	TRBJ2-3	.	CASTRAGVSDTQYF	TGTGCCAGCACTCGGGCGGGAGTTTCAGATACGCAGTATTTT
TRBD2	TRBV28	TRBJ2-1	.	CASRNAKGLAGEEEQFF	TGTGCCAGCAGAAACGCTAAGGGACTAGCAGGGGAGGAGGAGCAGTTCTTC
TRBD2	TRBV11-2	TRBJ2-1	.	CASGLAGRLNEQFF	TGTGCCAGCGGATTAGCGGGACGACTTAATGAGCAGTTCTTC
.	TRBV6-1	TRBJ2-7	few	CASSGGLPGEQYF	TGTGCCAGCAGTGGTGGACTTCCCGGCGAGCAGTACTTC
.	TRBV9	TRBJ2-1	.	CASSVATAAYKQFF	TGTGCCAGCAGCGTAGCTACGGCGGCTTACAAGCAGTTCTTC
TRBD1	TRBV6-1	TRBJ2-2	.	CAKTDRGKTGELFF	TGTGCCAAGACGGACAGGGGAAAAACCGGGGAGCTGTTTTTT
.	TRBV20-1	TRBJ2-3	.	CSASREDTQYF	TGCAGTGCTAGTAGGGAAGATACGCAGTATTTT
TRBD2	TRBV5-1	TRBJ2-7	.	CASSSLAGGVHEQYF	TGCGCCAGCAGCTCCTTAGCGGGAGGGGTCCACGAGCAGTACTTC
.	TRBV2	TRBJ2-2	.	CASIWGTGELFF	TGTGCCAGTATCTGGGGAACCGGGGAGCTGTTTTTT
TRBD2	TRBV7-3	TRBJ2-2	.	CASSSSSGSTGELFF	TGTGCCAGCAGCAGTTCTAGCGGGAGCACCGGGGAGCTGTTTTTT
.	TRBV27	TRBJ2-7	medium-sized	CASSLFYEQYF	TGTGCCAGCAGTCTTTTCTACGAGCAGTACTTC
.	TRBV28	TRBJ2-1	.	CASSLSGSAYNEQFF	TGTGCCAGCAGTTTGTCAGGTTCGGCCTACAATGAGCAGTTCTTC
TRBD2	TRBV28	TRBJ2-2	.	CASSGGGRAGELFF	TGTGCCAGCAGCGGGGGAGGGAGAGCCGGGGAGCTGTTTTTT
TRBD1	TRBV6-5	TRBJ1-1	.	CASSHRGSEAFF	TGTGCCAGCAGTCACAGGGGGAGTGAAGCTTTCTTT
.	TRBV11-2	TRBJ1-5	.	CASSLDRGYNQPQHF	TGTGCCAGCAGCTTAGACAGAGGATACAATCAGCCCCAGCATTTT
TRBD1	TRBV9	TRBJ2-1	.	CASSPRDRTYNEQFF	TGTGCCAGCAGCCCCCGGGACAGAACCTACAATGAGCAGTTCTTC
.	TRBV30	TRBJ1-2	.	CAWSGAPWDRHNYGYTF	TGTGCCTGGAGTGGGGCCCCATGGGATAGACACAACTATGGCTACACCTTC
TRBD1	TRBV5-6	TRBJ1-1	medium-sized	CASSGYGQANTEAFF	TGTGCCAGCAGCGGATACGGACAGGCGAACACTGAAGCTTTCTTT
.	TRBV2	TRBJ2-3	.	CASSLRQGTSTDTQYF	TGTGCCAGCAGTCTACGACAAGGTACTAGCACAGATACGCAGTATTTT
.	TRBV5-1	TRBJ2-3	.	CASSSFTDTQYF	TGCGCCAGCAGCTCTTTTACAGATACGCAGTATTTT
.	TRBV28	TRBJ2-6	.	CASVRGSSGANVLTF	TGTGCCAGCGTTCGGGGATCCTCTGGGGCCAACGTCCTGACTTTC
TRBD1	TRBV5-1	TRBJ1-4	.	CASSGDRGQRDEKLFF	TGCGCCAGCAGCGGGGACAGGGGTCAGAGAGATGAAAAACTGTTTTTT
TRBD1	TRBV7-3	TRBJ2-1	.	CASSPTGQRYNEQFF	TGTGCCAGCAGCCCGACAGGGCAACGCTACAATGAGCAGTTCTTC
.	TRBV30	TRBJ2-7	.	CAWSRGGFSYEQYF	TGTGCCTGGAGTAGGGGGGGCTTCTCCTACGAGCAGTACTTC
TRBD2	TRBV19	TRBJ2-1	.	CASSTSGNPRNEQFF	TGTGCCAGTAGTACAAGCGGGAACCCTAGAAATGAGCAGTTCTTC
TRBD2	TRBV6-1	TRBJ2-2	.	CASSGLAGGYTGELFF	TGTGCCAGCAGTGGACTAGCGGGGGGTTACACCGGGGAGCTGTTTTTT
.	TRBV21-1	TRBJ2-1	.	CASSPGRTGPTNWLADNEQFF	TGTGCCAGCAGCCCGGGTAGGACAGGGCCGACTAATTGGCTAGCGGACAATGAGCAGTTCTTC
.	TRBV9	TRBJ1-4	.	CASSVGLDSLNEKLFF	TGTGCCAGCAGCGTAGGTCTCGACAGCCTCAATGAAAAACTGTTTTTT
.	TRBV5-1	TRBJ2-4	.	CASTPGRQSNIQYF	TGCGCCAGCACCCCCGGACGGCAATCGAACATTCAGTACTTC
TRBD2	TRBV18	TRBJ2-5	.	CASSATSGSIQETQYF	TGTGCCAGCTCAGCTACTAGCGGGAGTATCCAAGAGACCCAGTACTTC
.	TRBV6-1	TRBJ2-7	.	CASSEARLRTSGEQYF	TGTGCCAGCAGTGAAGCGCGTCTTAGGACCTCGGGCGAGCAGTACTTC
.	TRBV5-1	TRBJ2-2	.	CASTVATNTGELFF	TGCGCCAGCACGGTGGCAACCAACACCGGGGAGCTGTTTTTT
.	TRBV14	TRBJ2-7	few	CASSQDHGPSYEQYF	TGTGCCAGCAGCCAAGATCACGGGCCCTCCTACGAGCAGTACTTC
.	TRBV7-9	TRBJ2-7	.	CASSGGPAFPYEQYF	TGTGCCAGCAGCGGGGGACCAGCGTTTCCCTACGAGCAGTACTTC
TRBD1	TRBV9	TRBJ2-7	once	CASSVGTASSYEQYF	TGTGCCAGCAGCGTGGGGACAGCGAGCTCCTACGAGCAGTACTTC